This TCR beta chain comes out of a study of shared clonotypes between healthy human individuals. The overall study: Three plates were used per donor for CD4 naive, three for CD4 memory, two for CD8 naive and one for CD8 memory. Study-level points and caveats: Non-shared clonotypes were found to have lower generation probabilities than the clonotypes that were shared by all four of the sorted-subset donors.

The ends lost 1 base at V and 2 bases at J; junction bases unmatched: 7. Germline CDR1 is MDHEN and CDR2 is SYDVKM. This CDR3 has 18 residues. Each sample came from a Caucasian adult donor living in Nashville, Tennessee. Investigators divided CD4+ cells into CD45RA+ naive and CD45RA-negative memory subsets. Generated by immunoSEQ multiplex PCR, the TCRdb table keeps only in-frame clones and is missing some. Of about 2.3 million clones in the sample, approximately 93% are singletons; the top ten hold 0.35% to 0.5%. Note on this clone: The antigen is unknown.

Sample: naive CD4+ T cells from PBMCs. The subset here: CD45RA+ positively selected. This TCR derives from a man aged 18 to 30 in good health. Some clones in this sample may be carry-over from other donors' samples. The V and J genes are TRBV28 and TRBJ2-3, with 12 bases lining up with TRBD2. For the CDR3, the DNA is TGTGCCAGCAGTTTATCACTCAGGACTAGCGGGAACACAGATACGCAGTATTTT. Translated: CASSLSLRTSGNTDTQYF. The whole variable domain, filled in from reference TRBV28 and TRBJ2-3, reads DVKVTQSSRYLVKRTGEKVFLECVQDMDHENMFWYRQDPGLGLRLIYFSYDVKMKEKGDIPEGYSVSREKKERFSLILESASTNQTSMYLCASSLSLRTSGNTDTQYFGPGTRLTVL.